This TCR beta chain appears in the sequencing data of a study of Ad26.COV2.S vaccination and SARS-CoV-2 variants (dated by TCRdb to 2020 to 2023). Study-level background: Vaccine-arm donors came from COV1001, a multicentre, randomized, double-blind, placebo-controlled phase I-IIa trial of Ad26.COV2.S in healthy adults. Ad26.COV2.S was administered intramuscularly at a dose of 5x10^10 or 1x10^11 viral particles, either as one shot or as two shots given 56 days apart. Sequencing of the TCRbeta repertoire served to evaluate the specificity and breadth of SARS-CoV-2-reactive T cell receptors following Ad26.COV2.S vaccination. A total of some 30 samples were included in the TCR-sequenced set, comprising approximately 20 Ad26.COV2.S vaccine recipients, 5 placebo recipients and 8 SARS-CoV-2 convalescent individuals. Participants in the trial were split at random into five groups of five each, receiving low-dose or high-dose Ad26.COV2.S once or twice, or else placebo on both occasions. Blinding of investigators to trial group allocation was maintained during experiments and outcome assessment.

As for this clone: Its antigen remains undetermined. Per-base quality was not reported, and no clone a single base away is much larger than it.

CDR1 MNHNY and CDR2 SVGAGI are derived from the germline V gene (reference sequence). The CDR3 spans 11 residues, from the cysteine through the phenylalanine. The only DNA kept is the CDR3, 33 bases in frame from the first base. V gives up 0 bases and J gives up 7 bases, and the segment between their germline ends measures 3 bases. TCRbeta CDR3 regions were sequenced with the immunoSEQ Assay. After extraction, genomic DNA underwent amplification by bias-controlled multiplex PCR, followed by high-throughput sequencing. Processing in the source paper ran as follows. To quantify the absolute abundance of every unique TCRbeta CDR3 region, sequences were collapsed and filtered. T cell fraction was estimated by normalization of TCRbeta template counts to usable DNA, with usable DNA being measured through amplification of reference genes present in all nucleated cells. Repertoire TCRs were annotated as SARS-CoV-2-specific when V gene, CDR3 amino acid sequence and J gene were exactly matched to a known reactive TCR set. MIRA supplied the reference SARS-CoV-2 TCR set, which was filtered for enrichment in COVID-19-positive ImmuneCODE repertoires so that public or cross-reactive TCRs were removed. Using the MIRA antigens, annotated TCRs were further analysed by specific ORF or by position within an ORF. Depth was the summed frequency of annotated unique rearrangements, while breadth was defined as annotated unique rearrangements over total unique productive rearrangements. Two-sided Wilcoxon rank-sum tests were applied when comparing TCR breadth between groups. This immuneACCESS table, as held by TCRdb, lists in-frame sequences with V and J called but not all clones. Of the missing ones, under half trace to an unresolved V gene in checked studies; the others have no known cause. The V and J calls and the clone size are those of that table, but D and trimming were determined from the DNA. This sample has over 400,000 clones in its table, and roughly 90% of those were observed once. Of the sample, approximately 1.6% falls within the top ten clones.

What the work shows at the level of the full study, not this receptor alone: Vaccine and placebo recipients had similar non-spike TCR breadth, a finding consistent with the vaccine containing only spike. According to the authors, total T cell responses may have been underestimated by the TCR breadth and depth analyses. Compared with placebo recipients, Ad26.COV2.S recipients showed higher spike-specific TCR breadth (P = 0.0014). After vaccination, spike-specific CD8+ and CD4+ T cell responses were reported to show substantial breadth. Comparing responses between vaccine doses or regimens was not something the study was powered to do.

Per the publication, the treatment or condition label means: 19 received Ad26.COV2.S at low or high dose, single or two shots; 5 received placebo; per-sample allocation not given. For vaccine and placebo recipients, repertoires were sequenced using samples collected on day 63 after the first injection. Cohort 1b enrolled 20 to 30 adults aged 18-55 years at a single site in Boston, USA, between 29 July and 7 August 2020. Ad26.COV2.S was a replication-incompetent adenovirus type 26 vector expressing a prefusion-stabilized SARS-CoV-2 spike protein from the original Wuhan strain. The specimen comprised peripheral blood, sampled in a trial of Ad26.COV2.S vaccine versus placebo. The rearrangement joined TRBV6-6 to TRBJ1-1, with the D gene not confidently named. The TCR sequence derives from a person between 18 and 60 years old who received the Ad26.COV2.S COVID-19 vaccine or a placebo. The CDR3 protein: CASSYSLEAFF. The sequenced DNA is TGTGCCAGCAGTTACTCGCTTGAAGCTTTCTTT.